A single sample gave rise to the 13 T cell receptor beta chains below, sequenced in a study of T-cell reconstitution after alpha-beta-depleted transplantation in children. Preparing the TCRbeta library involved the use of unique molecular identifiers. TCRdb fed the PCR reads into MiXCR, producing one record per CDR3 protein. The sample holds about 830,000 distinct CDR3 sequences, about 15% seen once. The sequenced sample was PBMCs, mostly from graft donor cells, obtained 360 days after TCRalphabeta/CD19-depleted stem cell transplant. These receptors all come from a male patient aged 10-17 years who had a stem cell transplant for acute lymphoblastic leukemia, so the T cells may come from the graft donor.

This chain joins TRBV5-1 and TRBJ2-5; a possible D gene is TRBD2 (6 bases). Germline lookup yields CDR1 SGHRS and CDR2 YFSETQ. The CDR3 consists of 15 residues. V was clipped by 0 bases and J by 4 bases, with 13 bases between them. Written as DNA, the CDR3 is TGCGCCAGCAGCTTGGGCGTGGGAGGAATAGAGACCCAGTACTTC. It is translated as CASSLGVGGIETQYF. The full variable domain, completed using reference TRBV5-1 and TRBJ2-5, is KAGVTQTPRYLIKTRGQQVTLSCSPISGHRSVSWYQQTPGQGLQFLFEYFSETQRNKGNFPGRFSGRQFSNSRSEMNVSTLELGDSALYLCASSLGVGGIETQYFGPGTRLLVL.

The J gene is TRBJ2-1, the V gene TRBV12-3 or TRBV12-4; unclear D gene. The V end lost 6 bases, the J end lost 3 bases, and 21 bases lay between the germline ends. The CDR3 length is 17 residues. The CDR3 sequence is CASRGSVRTLDYNEQFF. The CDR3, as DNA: TGTGCCAGCAGAGGTTCGGTTAGGACCCTAGACTACAATGAGCAGTTCTTC.

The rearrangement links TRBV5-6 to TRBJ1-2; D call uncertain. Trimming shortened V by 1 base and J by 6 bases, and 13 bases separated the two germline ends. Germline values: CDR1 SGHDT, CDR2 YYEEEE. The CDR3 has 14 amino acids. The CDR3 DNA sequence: TGTGCCAGCAGCTTGTTCCTGACCAACCATGGCTACACCTTC. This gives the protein CASSLFLTNHGYTF.

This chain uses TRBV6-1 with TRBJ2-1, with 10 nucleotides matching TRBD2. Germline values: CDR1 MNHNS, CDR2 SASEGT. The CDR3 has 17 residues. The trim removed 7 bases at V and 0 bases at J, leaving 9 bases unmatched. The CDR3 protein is CASKRTSGPSSYNEQFF. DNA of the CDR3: TGTGCCAGCAAGCGGACTAGCGGCCCGAGCTCCTACAATGAGCAGTTCTTC.

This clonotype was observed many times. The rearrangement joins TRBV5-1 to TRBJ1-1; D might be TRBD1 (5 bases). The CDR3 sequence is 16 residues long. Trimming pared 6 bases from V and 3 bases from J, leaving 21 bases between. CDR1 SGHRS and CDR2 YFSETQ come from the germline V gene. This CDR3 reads CASTLPLRGRDTEAFF. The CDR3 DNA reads TGCGCCAGCACCCTCCCCTTGAGGGGCAGGGACACTGAAGCTTTCTTT.

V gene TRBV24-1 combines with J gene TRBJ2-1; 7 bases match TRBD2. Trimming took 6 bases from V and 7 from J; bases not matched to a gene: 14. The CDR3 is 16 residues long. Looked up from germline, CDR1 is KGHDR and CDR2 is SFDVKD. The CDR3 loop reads CATSSRMGGPRNEQFF. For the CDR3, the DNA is TGTGCCACCAGTAGTCGTATGGGAGGGCCGAGGAATGAGCAGTTCTTC.

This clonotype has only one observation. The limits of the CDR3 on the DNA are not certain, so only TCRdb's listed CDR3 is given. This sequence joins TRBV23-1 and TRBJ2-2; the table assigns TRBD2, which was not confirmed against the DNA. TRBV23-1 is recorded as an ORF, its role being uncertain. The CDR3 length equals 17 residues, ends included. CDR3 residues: CASSQRTEGPPPGSCFF.

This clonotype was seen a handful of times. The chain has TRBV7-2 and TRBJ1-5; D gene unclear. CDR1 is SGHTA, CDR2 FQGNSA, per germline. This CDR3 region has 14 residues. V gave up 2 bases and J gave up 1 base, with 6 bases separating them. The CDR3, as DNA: TGTGCCAGCAGCTTAATCACAAGCAATCAGCCCCAGCATTTT. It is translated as CASSLITSNQPQHF.

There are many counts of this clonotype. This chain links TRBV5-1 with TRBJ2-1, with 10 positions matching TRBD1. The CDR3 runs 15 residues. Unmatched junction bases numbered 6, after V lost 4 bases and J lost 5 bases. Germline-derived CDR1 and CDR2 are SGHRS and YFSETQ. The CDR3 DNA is TGCGCCAGCAGCAGAGACAGGGGGCGCAACAATGAGCAGTTCTTC. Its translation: CASSRDRGRNNEQFF.

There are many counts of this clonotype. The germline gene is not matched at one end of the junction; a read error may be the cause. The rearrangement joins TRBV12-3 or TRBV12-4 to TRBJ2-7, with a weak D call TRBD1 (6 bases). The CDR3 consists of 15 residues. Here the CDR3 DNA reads TGTGCCAGCAGCTTAGACAGGATGAGGGATTACGAGCAGTACTTC. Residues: CASSLDRMRDYEQYF.

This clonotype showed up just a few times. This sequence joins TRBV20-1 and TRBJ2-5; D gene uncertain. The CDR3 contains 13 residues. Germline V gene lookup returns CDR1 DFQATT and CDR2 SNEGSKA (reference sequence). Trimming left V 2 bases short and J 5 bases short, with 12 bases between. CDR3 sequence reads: CSARNNWRETQYF. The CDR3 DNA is TGCAGTGCTAGAAATAACTGGCGCGAGACCCAGTACTTC.

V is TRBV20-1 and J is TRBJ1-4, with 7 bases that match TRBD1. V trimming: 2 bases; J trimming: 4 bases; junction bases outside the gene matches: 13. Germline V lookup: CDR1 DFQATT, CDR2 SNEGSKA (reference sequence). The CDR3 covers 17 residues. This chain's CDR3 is CSARPGGSWADNEKLFF. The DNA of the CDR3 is TGCAGTGCTAGACCAGGGGGGTCCTGGGCCGATAATGAAAAACTGTTTTTT.

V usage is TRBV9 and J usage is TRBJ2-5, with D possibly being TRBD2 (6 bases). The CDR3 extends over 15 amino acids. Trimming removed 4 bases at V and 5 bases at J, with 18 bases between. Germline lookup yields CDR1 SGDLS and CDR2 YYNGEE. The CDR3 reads CASSPFSSGVETQYF. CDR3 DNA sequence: TGTGCCAGCAGCCCCTTTAGTTCGGGGGTCGAGACCCAGTACTTC.